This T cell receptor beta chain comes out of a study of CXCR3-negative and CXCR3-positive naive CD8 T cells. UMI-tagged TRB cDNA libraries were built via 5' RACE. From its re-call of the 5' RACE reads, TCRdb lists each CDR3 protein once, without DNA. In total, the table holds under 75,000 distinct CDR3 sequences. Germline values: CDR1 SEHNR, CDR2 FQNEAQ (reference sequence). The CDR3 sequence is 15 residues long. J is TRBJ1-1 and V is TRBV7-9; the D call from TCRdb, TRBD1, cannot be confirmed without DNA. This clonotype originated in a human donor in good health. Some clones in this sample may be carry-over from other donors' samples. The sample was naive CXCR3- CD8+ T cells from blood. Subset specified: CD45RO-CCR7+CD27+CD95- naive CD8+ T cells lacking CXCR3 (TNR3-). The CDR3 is CASSERQGSVTEAFF.